This T cell receptor (beta chain) was documented in a study of cytomegalovirus exposure and HLA in healthy donors. Findings of the study overall: Cytomegalovirus-associated TCR beta chains were listed, numbering 150 to 200. V segments that were indistinguishable, TRBV6-2 and TRBV6-3 among them, were omitted from analysis. Analysis was carried out at a later point, and it linked a missense DCLRE1C variant to TCR beta V- and J-gene trimming. Rarity marked most TCR sequences, yet some public TCRs occurred in many donors.

Turning to this clone: Its antigen remains unknown.

The germline V gene encodes CDR1 SNHLY and CDR2 FYNNEI. V trimming: 6 bases; J trimming: 9 bases; junction bases outside the gene matches: 15. This CDR3 spans 15 amino acids. The primer mix had 60 Vbeta and 13 Jbeta primers. Here immunoSEQ multiplex PCR was the method, and the copy in TCRdb shows in-frame clones only, minus some. The sample has over 150,000 clones, 80% to 90% seen once. This sequence originates from a male donor in good health and CMV-seronegative. V is TRBV2 and J is TRBJ2-5; TRBD2 agrees at 8 bases. Material: PBMCs. The CDR3 nucleotides read TGTGCCAGCAGGGGGACTAGGGGGTGGTTGATGGCCCAGTACTTC. This sequence encodes CASRGTRGWLMAQYF.